This TCR beta chain comes out of a study of monozygotic twins with inflammatory bowel disease. Per germline, CDR1 SGHNT and CDR2 YYREEE (reference sequence). This CDR3 is built from 20 residues. TCRdb re-called the 5' RACE reads and gives one entry per CDR3 protein, without DNA. The sample table includes 400,000 to 500,000 distinct CDR3 sequences. The receptor's source is a human donor with ulcerative colitis or Crohn's disease, or a healthy co-twin of an affected twin (not recorded which). The chain links TRBV5-4 to TRBJ2-1; without DNA, the TCRdb call of TRBD2 cannot be checked. Sequencing was performed on blood. The CDR3 is CASSLRVGLAGEISYNEQFF.